The T cell receptor beta chain described here comes from a study of Graves' ophthalmopathy and Graves' hyperthyroidism. Study-level findings and limits: The model forecast ophthalmopathy progression, reaching roughly 70% sensitivity and around 75% specificity.

The hyperthyroidism patients had a new diagnosis of under 2 months' duration and were aged 18 to 65. As the template, RNA transcripts were used to amplify TCR beta CDR3 regions. RT-PCR in the first round used HTBI primers; a second-round multiplex PCR followed. TCRdb analysed the multiplex PCR reads with MiXCR anew, one entry per CDR3 protein. The sample lists 620,000 or so distinct CDR3 sequences; roughly 20% were seen once. This clonotype was seen ten or more times. As yet, its antigen is unknown. Germline is not matched at one junction end, which may reflect a read error. The receptor comes from a woman between 18 and 29 years old with stable Graves' hyperthyroidism. Some clones in this sample may be carry-over from other donors' samples. Sequenced sample: peripheral blood.

The CDR3 here is CASILTFGRGGNGYTF. CDR3 nucleotides: TGTGCCAGCATTTTAACCTTCGGCAGGGGGGGAAATGGCTACACCTTC. This rearrangement joins TRBV28 to TRBJ1-2; 7 nucleotides line up with TRBD1. Germline values: CDR1 MDHEN, CDR2 SYDVKM. The CDR3 is made up of 16 amino acids.